This entry lists 8 T cell receptor beta chains sequenced from one sample in a study of human T cells and chemical hapten exposure. MiXCR was run by TCRdb on the RACE reads, yielding one entry per CDR3 protein. The table lists about 82,000 distinct CDR3 sequences, 13% of them singletons. Regarding time point: patch test 3, about 24 weeks after DPC sensitization. Treatment: therapeutic diphenylcyclopropenone sensitization with weekly scalp DPC. The material was whole blood, obtained in connection with sensitization to the hapten diphenylcyclopropenone (DPC). The receptors were sampled from a woman aged 45-65 years with alopecia areata. Some clones in this sample may be carry-over from other donors' samples.

The rearrangement uses TRBV6-1 and TRBJ2-1; TRBD2 agrees at 11 bases. J gave up 6 bases and V 4 bases, and 5 bases lay outside the gene matches. This CDR3 is built from 15 residues. Germline assignment: CDR1 MNHNS and CDR2 SASEGT. The CDR3 sequence: CASSATSGSFNEQFF. As DNA, the CDR3 is TGTGCCAGCAGTGCAACTAGCGGGAGCTTCAATGAGCAGTTCTTC.

The chain employs TRBV10-3 and TRBJ1-1; D gene ambiguous. Germline V gives CDR1 ENHRY, CDR2 SYGVKD. This CDR3 contains 14 residues. V lost 7 bases, J lost 0 bases, and 12 bases lay in between. The CDR3 protein is CAITREAVNTEAFF. In DNA, the CDR3 is TGTGCCATCACCCGCGAGGCAGTGAACACTGAAGCTTTCTTT.

This clonotype was seen more than once but under ten times. This chain connects TRBV7-9 to TRBJ1-1; 9 nucleotides line up with TRBD1. CDR1 is SEHNR, CDR2 FQNEAQ, per germline (reference sequence). V lost 5 bases and J lost 7; bases outside the gene matches: 5. The CDR3 loop spans 13 amino acids. CDR3 in DNA: TGTGCCAGCAGCGCACAGGGGGCCTTTGAAGCTTTCTTT. Translated: CASSAQGAFEAFF.

This clonotype was observed at least ten times. This sequence joins TRBV2 and TRBJ2-5, with 7 nucleotides matching TRBD2. The CDR3 sequence is 14 residues long. Germline values: CDR1 SNHLY, CDR2 FYNNEI. V was pared by 7 bases and J by 5 bases, with 10 bases of the junction left unmatched. The CDR3 loop reads CASTSGTLQETQYF. CDR3 nucleotides: TGTGCCAGCACTAGCGGAACCCTCCAGGAGACCCAGTACTTC.

J is TRBJ2-2 and V is TRBV9; D remains ambiguous. Trimming shortened V by 0 bases and J by 6 bases, and 12 bases separated the two germline ends. Germline values: CDR1 SGDLS, CDR2 YYNGEE. The length of the CDR3 is 15 residues. The CDR3 region has the DNA TGTGCCAGCAGCGTAGGGGCTGGACCCGCCGGGGAGCTGTTTTTT. It codes for CASSVGAGPAGELFF.

This clonotype was counted between two and nine times. The V and J genes are TRBV20-1 and TRBJ2-1; 14 bases match TRBD2. V shed 5 bases and J 8 bases; nucleotides not matched to a gene: 5. Germline V gene sequence: CDR1 DFQATT, CDR2 SNEGSKA (reference sequence). The CDR3 consists of 14 residues. The CDR3 nucleotides are TGCAGTGCTCCAGGACTAGCGGGAGGCCATGAGCAGTTCTTC. Protein: CSAPGLAGGHEQFF.

There are a few counts of this clonotype. This rearrangement joins TRBV9 to TRBJ2-1, with a weak D call TRBD2 (5 bases). Trimming took off 1 base at V and 6 bases at J, with 11 bases between the two ends. The germline V gene has CDR1 SGDLS and CDR2 YYNGEE. CDR3 length equals 14 residues. Here the CDR3 DNA reads TGTGCCAGCAGCGTACACGCGGGTCTCAATGAGCAGTTCTTC. It encodes CASSVHAGLNEQFF.

The chain joins TRBV18 to TRBJ1-5, with a weak D call TRBD1 (6 bases). Germline CDR1 KGHSH, CDR2 LQKENI. The CDR3 totals 15 residues. V gave up 2 bases and J gave up 4 bases, with 12 bases separating them. CDR3 sequence reads: CASSPEQGSNQPQHF. As DNA, the CDR3 is TGTGCCAGCTCACCAGAACAGGGTAGTAATCAGCCCCAGCATTTT.